This is a list of T cell receptor beta chains from one sample in a study of blood T cells in healthy people across ages. Each CDR3 protein gets one entry after TCRdb re-called the 5' RACE reads with MiXCR. This table holds under 700,000 distinct CDR3 sequences, approximately 25% found once. The sample also formed part of further work on T cells of mothers and their children.

Sequenced input: blood. All receptors derive from a boy aged 5-17 years in good health. CDR3s include the opening cysteine and the closing phenylalanine or tryptophan. D genes are given only for firm matches. A row's size may be missing; if present it is once, few, many or a size class.

J gene: TRBJ2-3
D gene: NA
V gene: TRBV9
clone size: NA
CDR3 protein: CASSENTDTQYF
CDR3 DNA: TGTGCCAGCAGCGAGAACACAGATACGCAGTATTTT

J gene: TRBJ2-7
D gene: TRBD1
V gene: TRBV7-2
clone size: few
CDR3 protein: CASSFGRGLSSYEQYF
CDR3 DNA: TGTGCCAGCAGCTTTGGAAGGGGGCTGAGCTCCTACGAGCAGTACTTC

J gene: TRBJ2-3
D gene: NA
V gene: TRBV5-1
clone size: NA
CDR3 protein: CASSLGLAYLTDTQYF
CDR3 DNA: TGCGCCAGCAGCTTGGGGCTAGCTTACCTCACAGATACGCAGTATTTT

J gene: TRBJ2-7
D gene: NA
V gene: TRBV6-5
clone size: NA
CDR3 protein: CVTGREQYF
CDR3 DNA: TGTGTAACCGGGCGCGAGCAGTACTTC

J gene: TRBJ1-2
D gene: TRBD1
V gene: TRBV27
clone size: NA
CDR3 protein: CASSFGQANYGYTF
CDR3 DNA: TGTGCCAGCAGTTTCGGACAGGCTAACTATGGCTACACCTTC

J gene: TRBJ2-4
D gene: NA
V gene: TRBV4-1
clone size: NA
CDR3 protein: CASSQGGLQLAKNIQYF
CDR3 DNA: TGCGCCAGCAGCCAAGGGGGACTCCAGCTAGCCAAAAACATTCAGTACTTC

J gene: TRBJ2-4
D gene: TRBD1
V gene: TRBV20-1
clone size: NA
CDR3 protein: CSARARQGIFAANQNIQYF
CDR3 DNA: TGCAGTGCTAGAGCGAGACAGGGGATATTTGCGGCCAACCAAAACATTCAGTACTTC

J gene: TRBJ1-2
D gene: NA
V gene: TRBV29-1
clone size: NA
CDR3 protein: CSVESRGVGQIYGYTF
CDR3 DNA: TGCAGCGTTGAATCGCGGGGGGTCGGACAGATCTATGGCTACACCTTC

J gene: TRBJ1-2
D gene: NA
V gene: TRBV6-5
clone size: NA
CDR3 protein: CASSYRAAGGGYTF
CDR3 DNA: TGTGCCAGCAGTTACCGGGCGGCGGGAGGAGGCTACACCTTC

J gene: TRBJ2-7
D gene: NA
V gene: TRBV3-1
clone size: NA
CDR3 protein: CASSDYQEQYF
CDR3 DNA: TGTGCCAGCAGTGATTACCAGGAGCAGTACTTC

J gene: TRBJ1-6
D gene: NA
V gene: TRBV7-7
clone size: NA
CDR3 protein: CASSLWTDSPLHF
CDR3 DNA: TGTGCTAGCAGCTTATGGACCGATTCACCCCTCCACTTT

J gene: TRBJ1-3
D gene: NA
V gene: TRBV20-1
clone size: NA
CDR3 protein: CSARSDYIGGNTIYF
CDR3 DNA: TGCAGTGCTAGATCTGATTACATTGGTGGAAACACCATATATTTT

J gene: TRBJ1-6
D gene: NA
V gene: TRBV20-1
clone size: once
CDR3 protein: CGGANSPLHF
CDR3 DNA: TGCGGGGGGGCTAATTCACCCCTCCACTTT

J gene: TRBJ2-3
D gene: TRBD2
V gene: TRBV11-2
clone size: NA
CDR3 protein: CASSLALPGLAASTDTQYF
CDR3 DNA: TGTGCCAGCAGCTTAGCCCTACCCGGACTAGCAGCTAGCACAGATACGCAGTATTTT

J gene: TRBJ1-1
D gene: TRBD1
V gene: TRBV27
clone size: NA
CDR3 protein: CASSPDRVSTEAFF
CDR3 DNA: TGTGCCAGCAGCCCCGACAGGGTGAGCACTGAAGCTTTCTTT

J gene: TRBJ2-7
D gene: NA
V gene: TRBV20-1
clone size: few
CDR3 protein: CSATVWEASYEQYF
CDR3 DNA: TGCAGTGCTACCGTCTGGGAGGCTAGCTACGAGCAGTACTTC

J gene: TRBJ2-7
D gene: TRBD1
V gene: TRBV7-9
clone size: few
CDR3 protein: CASSSSWDSHYEQYF
CDR3 DNA: TGTGCCAGCAGCTCCTCTTGGGACAGCCATTACGAGCAGTACTTC

J gene: TRBJ1-1
D gene: NA
V gene: TRBV29-1
clone size: NA
CDR3 protein: CSVEEWETSGTEAFF
CDR3 DNA: TGCAGCGTTGAAGAATGGGAAACCTCGGGGACTGAAGCTTTCTTT

J gene: TRBJ2-1
D gene: TRBD2
V gene: TRBV20-1
clone size: NA
CDR3 protein: CSARLTSGRYNEQFF
CDR3 DNA: TGCAGTGCTAGACTGACTAGCGGACGTTACAATGAGCAGTTCTTC

J gene: TRBJ2-3
D gene: NA
V gene: TRBV7-2
clone size: NA
CDR3 protein: CASSPGGPHYDTQYF
CDR3 DNA: TGTGCCAGCAGCCCCGGGGGACCCCATTACGATACGCAGTATTTT

J gene: TRBJ2-5
D gene: NA
V gene: TRBV11-2
clone size: many
CDR3 protein: CASNPGYQETQYF
CDR3 DNA: TGTGCCAGCAACCCTGGGTACCAAGAGACCCAGTACTTC

J gene: TRBJ2-7
D gene: NA
V gene: TRBV7-2
clone size: few
CDR3 protein: CASSLEGGAGYEQYF
CDR3 DNA: TGTGCCAGCAGCTTAGAGGGGGGGGCGGGCTACGAGCAGTACTTC

J gene: TRBJ2-5
D gene: TRBD2
V gene: TRBV7-2
clone size: NA
CDR3 protein: CASSRNLAGRLQYF
CDR3 DNA: TGTGCCAGCAGCCGAAATCTAGCGGGACGGCTCCAGTACTTC

J gene: TRBJ2-5
D gene: TRBD1
V gene: TRBV3-1
clone size: NA
CDR3 protein: CASSLGQWETQYF
CDR3 DNA: TGTGCCAGCAGCCTGGGACAGTGGGAGACCCAGTACTTC

J gene: TRBJ2-2
D gene: TRBD2
V gene: TRBV20-1
clone size: NA
CDR3 protein: CSATGLANTGELFF
CDR3 DNA: TGCAGTGCCACGGGACTAGCGAACACCGGGGAGCTGTTTTTT

J gene: TRBJ2-1
D gene: TRBD2
V gene: TRBV2
clone size: NA
CDR3 protein: CAASRLAGGGEQFF
CDR3 DNA: TGTGCCGCTTCGAGACTAGCGGGAGGTGGAGAGCAGTTCTTC

J gene: TRBJ2-3
D gene: NA
V gene: TRBV12-3/TRBV12-4
clone size: NA
CDR3 protein: CASSPTVPTQDTQYF
CDR3 DNA: TGTGCCAGCAGCCCCACCGTACCAACACAGGATACGCAGTATTTT

J gene: TRBJ1-1
D gene: NA
V gene: TRBV28
clone size: few
CDR3 protein: CASSPQQVSRAEAFF
CDR3 DNA: TGTGCCAGCAGTCCGCAACAGGTTTCCCGAGCTGAAGCTTTCTTT

J gene: TRBJ2-7
D gene: TRBD1
V gene: TRBV5-1
clone size: few
CDR3 protein: CASSLGNRGRGYEQYF
CDR3 DNA: TGCGCCAGCAGCTTGGGGAACAGGGGGCGAGGGTACGAGCAGTACTTC

J gene: TRBJ2-3
D gene: TRBD1
V gene: TRBV20-1
clone size: NA
CDR3 protein: CSARGDRGYTDTQYF
CDR3 DNA: TGCAGTGCTAGAGGTGACAGGGGTTACACAGATACGCAGTATTTT

J gene: TRBJ2-7
D gene: NA
V gene: TRBV3-1
clone size: once
CDR3 protein: CASSPSSGITHEQYF
CDR3 DNA: TGTGCCAGCAGCCCCAGTTCAGGGATCACCCACGAGCAGTACTTC

J gene: TRBJ2-5
D gene: NA
V gene: TRBV3-1
clone size: few
CDR3 protein: CASSQSSRGLGEQYF
CDR3 DNA: TGTGCCAGCAGCCAGTCTAGTAGAGGTTTGGGGGAGCAGTACTTC

J gene: TRBJ2-2
D gene: NA
V gene: TRBV30
clone size: few
CDR3 protein: CAWSVQVLENTGELFF
CDR3 DNA: TGTGCCTGGAGTGTACAAGTCTTAGAGAACACCGGGGAGCTGTTTTTT

J gene: TRBJ1-4
D gene: TRBD1
V gene: TRBV7-9
clone size: few
CDR3 protein: CASSSRQGAVGEKLFF
CDR3 DNA: TGTGCCAGCAGCTCCCGGCAGGGGGCAGTTGGTGAAAAACTGTTTTTT

J gene: TRBJ2-7
D gene: NA
V gene: TRBV15
clone size: few
CDR3 protein: CATSRGADSYEQYF
CDR3 DNA: TGTGCCACCAGCAGGGGGGCGGACTCCTACGAGCAGTACTTC

J gene: TRBJ2-4
D gene: NA
V gene: TRBV3-1
clone size: few
CDR3 protein: CASSFRDIQYF
CDR3 DNA: TGTGCCAGCAGCTTCCGGGACATTCAGTACTTC

J gene: TRBJ2-6
D gene: NA
V gene: TRBV6-1
clone size: many
CDR3 protein: CASSEDSSGANVLTF
CDR3 DNA: TGTGCCAGCAGTGAGGACAGCTCTGGGGCCAACGTCCTGACTTTC

J gene: TRBJ2-7
D gene: NA
V gene: TRBV6-5
clone size: NA
CDR3 protein: CASGTTYEQYF
CDR3 DNA: TGTGCCTCCGGGACCACCTACGAGCAGTACTTC

J gene: TRBJ2-7
D gene: NA
V gene: TRBV21-1
clone size: few
CDR3 protein: CASSKVEADRGPSSYEQYF
CDR3 DNA: TGTGCCAGCAGCAAAGTTGAGGCGGACAGGGGTCCTAGCTCCTACGAGCAGTACTTC

J gene: TRBJ1-5
D gene: NA
V gene: TRBV27
clone size: many
CDR3 protein: CARLQGVCQPQHF
CDR3 DNA: TGTGCCAGGCTACAGGGTGTCTGTCAGCCCCAGCATTTT

J gene: TRBJ1-5
D gene: NA
V gene: TRBV12-3/TRBV12-4
clone size: NA
CDR3 protein: CASSSGGMSNQPQHF
CDR3 DNA: TGTGCCAGCAGTTCTGGGGGGATGAGCAATCAGCCCCAGCATTTT